This T cell receptor (beta chain) originates from a study of identical twins. Findings and caveats of the study: Modelling approaches yielded underestimates of out-of-frame TCR alpha sharing between monozygotic twins.

TCRdb ran MiXCR on the 5' RACE reads and lists one entry per CDR3 protein. The sample has roughly 1,500,000 distinct CDR3 sequences; about 32% are singletons. This clonotype has a single count. Its antigen remains unidentified. V lost 1 base and J lost 4; bases outside the gene matches: 10. Germline assignment: CDR1 DFQATT and CDR2 SNEGSKA (reference sequence). This CDR3 has 16 residues. The chain uses TRBV20-1 and TRBJ2-5, with 9 bases that match TRBD2. This sequence originates from a newborn girl in good health. Sequenced sample: cord blood. The CDR3 here is CSARGNGLAGTETQYF. The CDR3 region has the DNA TGCAGTGCTAGAGGTAACGGGCTAGCGGGGACAGAGACCCAGTACTTC.